The 27 T cell receptor beta chains presented below share a single source sample, sequenced in a study of T cells in Graves' hyperthyroidism and ophthalmopathy. Amplified regions were TCR beta CDR3 sequences from RNA transcripts. First-round RT-PCR targeting the TCR CDR3 was performed with the HTBI primer set. A single record per CDR3 protein comes from TCRdb applying MiXCR to the multiplex PCR reads. The table has 500,000 to 600,000 distinct CDR3 sequences, more than 45% seen once. The sample taken for sequencing was peripheral blood or thyroid tissue (not recorded which). All receptors come from a young woman with Graves' hyperthyroidism.

This clonotype was counted once. The chain is built from TRBV29-1 and TRBJ2-1, with 11 positions matching TRBD1. This CDR3 contains 13 residues. Per the germline V gene, CDR1 is SQVTM and CDR2 is ANQGSEA. The trim removed 6 bases at V and 6 bases at J, leaving 4 bases unmatched. CDR3 coding DNA: TGCAGCGTGGCCGGGACAGGGGGCAATGAGCAGTTCTTC. As protein: CSVAGTGGNEQFF.

Comments on this clonotype: This may come from a read error, since a much larger clone is one base off. The gene calls are TRBV5-1 and TRBJ2-7, with D perhaps TRBD2 (5 bases). The CDR3 spans 13 residues. V gave up 6 bases and J gave up 4 bases, with 14 bases separating them. Germline CDR1 and CDR2: SGHRS and YFSETQ. The CDR3 nucleotides are TGCGCCAGCACCACTGGAGAGGGTTACGAGCAGTACTTC. Amino acids: CASTTGEGYEQYF.

The rearrangement joins TRBV7-2 to TRBJ2-6; 7 bases are shared with TRBD2. The CDR3 consists of 16 residues. Germline CDR1 and CDR2: SGHTA and FQGNSA. The J segment lost 4 bases and the V segment lost 1 base, leaving 4 bases of the junction unmatched. CDR3 coding DNA: TGTGCCAGCAGCTTAGAGCGGGGATCGGGGGCCAACGTCCTGACTTTC. The encoded protein is CASSLERGSGANVLTF.

There are many counts of this clonotype. The chain links TRBV20-1 to TRBJ2-2; no clear D gene. This CDR3 spans 15 amino acids. V lost 0 bases and J 4 bases, leaving 12 bases between the germline ends. Germline V gene data show CDR1 as DFQATT and CDR2 as SNEGSKA (reference sequence). In DNA form, the CDR3 reads TGCAGTGCTAGAGATTGGAGTCTCCCCACCGGGGAGCTGTTTTTT. This codes for CSARDWSLPTGELFF.

This clonotype was seen a few times. The gene calls are TRBV3-1 and TRBJ2-7; TRBD2 is a possible D gene (5 bases). The CDR3 totals 13 residues. Germline assignment: CDR1 LGHDT and CDR2 YNNKEL (reference sequence). The ends were cut back, 1 base at V and 6 bases at J, with 10 bases in the middle. CDR3 amino acids: CASSQVRAGEQYF. For the CDR3, the DNA is TGTGCCAGCAGCCAAGTGAGGGCCGGCGAGCAGTACTTC.

J is TRBJ1-2 and V is TRBV18, with D hard to call. Trimming took 1 base from V and 4 from J, leaving 10 bases between them. Germline V CDR1 and CDR2: KGHSH, LQKENI. The CDR3 sequence is 14 residues long. The CDR3 loop is CASSPRLQSYGYTF. CDR3 nucleotide sequence: TGTGCCAGCTCACCACGCCTCCAATCCTATGGCTACACCTTC.

The chain joins TRBV25-1 to TRBJ1-2; TRBD1 might be the D (5 bases). V dropped 8 bases and J dropped 3 bases, with 22 bases sitting between them. Germline V gene lookup returns CDR1 MGHDK and CDR2 SYGVNS. The CDR3 totals 16 residues. CDR3 sequence (DNA): TGTGCCAGCGTTGAAGATCGGGACTCGTACTACTATGGCTACACCTTC. This codes for CASVEDRDSYYYGYTF.

The chain employs TRBV10-3 and TRBJ2-2; 10 bases match TRBD1. V was clipped by 7 bases and J by 5 bases; unmatched bases: 10. Germline-derived CDR1 and CDR2 are ENHRY and SYGVKD. This CDR3 is 16 amino acids long. In DNA form, the CDR3 reads TGTGCCATCACGGACAGGGGGGCTATCTCGACCGGGGAGCTGTTTTTT. Its protein product is CAITDRGAISTGELFF.

The chain has TRBV2 and TRBJ1-5; D unclear. Germline CDR1 is SNHLY and CDR2 is FYNNEI. V shed 6 bases and J shed 14 bases, with 20 bases lying between them. The CDR3 has 13 residues. CDR3 loop: CASRTSSGVNEHF. CDR3 DNA: TGTGCCAGCAGGACAAGTAGCGGAGTCAATGAGCATTTT.

This chain connects TRBV20-1 to TRBJ2-5; D gene ambiguous. Germline values: CDR1 DFQATT, CDR2 SNEGSKA (reference sequence). V lost 7 bases, J lost 1 base, and 4 bases lay in between. The CDR3 consists of 10 residues. The CDR3 reads CSVLQETQYF. The CDR3 DNA reads as TGCAGTGTTCTCCAAGAGACCCAGTACTTC.

The J gene is TRBJ2-7, the V gene TRBV29-1, with D possibly matching TRBD2 (7 bases). The CDR3 sequence is 14 residues long. Trimming took off 1 base at V and 5 bases at J, with 15 bases between the two ends. In germline, CDR1 is SQVTM, CDR2 ANQGSEA. CDR3 nucleotide sequence: TGCAGCGTTGAAGTGGGCGGGGGCGCGGACGAGCAGTACTTC. It encodes CSVEVGGGADEQYF.

V and J are TRBV7-8 and TRBJ2-2; 9 nucleotides line up with TRBD2. J gave up 6 bases and V 7 bases, and 15 bases lay outside the gene matches. The length of the CDR3 is 17 residues. Germline-derived CDR1 and CDR2 are SGHVS and FQNEAQ. CDR3 in DNA: TGTGCCAGCAAGAGACCGGGGCGGGAGGGCCATTCCGGGGAGCTGTTTTTT. Translation gives CASKRPGREGHSGELFF.

This chain connects TRBV5-1 to TRBJ2-1; D remains ambiguous. Trimming took off 4 bases at V and 7 bases at J, with 12 bases between the two ends. This CDR3 spans 13 amino acids. Germline V gene data show CDR1 as SGHRS and CDR2 as YFSETQ. CDR3 DNA: TGCGCCAGCAGCCCTGGTGGGCGGAATGAGCAGTTCTTC. It specifies CASSPGGRNEQFF.

This clonotype came up a few times. The V and J genes are TRBV9 and TRBJ1-6; D is unresolved. The ends were cut back, 0 bases at V and 11 bases at J, with 18 bases in the middle. The germline CDR1 and CDR2 sequences are SGDLS and YYNGEE. The CDR3 loop spans 16 amino acids. The CDR3 reads CASSVVPQLLFPPLHF. CDR3 sequence (DNA): TGTGCCAGCAGCGTAGTCCCCCAGCTCTTGTTTCCACCCCTCCACTTT. The full variable domain, in which reference TRBV9 and TRBJ1-6 provide the parts outside the CDR3, is DSGVTQTPKHLITATGQRVTLRCSPRSGDLSVYWYQQSLDQGLQFLIQYYNGEERAKGNILERFSAQQFPDLHSELNLSSLELGDSALYFCASSVVPQLLFPPLHFGNGTRLTVT.

At least ten counts were recorded for this clonotype. The V and J genes are TRBV5-6 and TRBJ2-5; D is tentatively TRBD1 or TRBD2 (6 bases each). The CDR3 loop spans 14 amino acids. CDR1 is SGHDT, CDR2 YYEEEE, per germline. Trimming removed 2 bases at V and 6 bases at J, with 14 bases between. This CDR3 is CASSFLDSGQTQYF. CDR3 in DNA: TGTGCCAGCAGCTTCCTGGACAGCGGGCAGACCCAGTACTTC. Full variable domain (remainder filled in from reference TRBV5-6 and TRBJ2-5): DAGVTQSPTHLIKTRGQQVTLRCSPKSGHDTVSWYQQALGQGPQFIFQYYEEEERQRGNFPDRFSGHQFPNYSSELNVNALLLGDSALYLCASSFLDSGQTQYFGPGTRLLVL.

A word on this clonotype: This CDR3 is missing its conserved last phenylalanine or tryptophan, likely due to a read error. No DNA is shown, since the ends of the CDR3 on it are uncertain; the CDR3 is the one TCRdb lists. The chain couples TRBV15 to TRBJ2-6. The length of the CDR3 is 8 amino acids, counting both ends. In germline, CDR1 is LNHNV, CDR2 YYDKDF (reference sequence). CDR3 loop: CATSRVAL.

This clonotype was counted many times. This chain connects TRBV6-1 to TRBJ2-7; the D gene is possibly TRBD1 (6 bases). The CDR3 runs to 14 residues. The germline V gene has CDR1 MNHNS and CDR2 SASEGT. Trimming removed 6 bases at V and 0 bases at J, with 12 bases between. The DNA of the CDR3 is TGTGCCAGCAGGGCAAGGGACATCTCCTACGAGCAGTACTTC. Residues: CASRARDISYEQYF.

The sample holds a few counts of this clonotype. This chain links TRBV7-8 with TRBJ2-7; 9 bases fit TRBD2. The J call is in doubt because the DNA end fits TRBJ2-1 better. Germline lookup yields CDR1 SGHVS and CDR2 FQNEAQ. CDR3 length equals 15 residues. CDR3 in DNA: TGTGCCAGCAGCTTGGCGGGAGGGCCCTCGAGCGAGCAGTTCTTC. Its protein is CASSLAGGPSSEQFF.

J is TRBJ1-2 and V is TRBV19; D uncertain. CDR1 is LNHDA and CDR2 is SQIVND in the germline V gene (reference sequence). The CDR3 extends over 12 amino acids. V dropped 6 bases and J dropped 8 bases, with 13 bases sitting between them. CDR3 residues: CASRPGRRGYTF. DNA of the CDR3: TGTGCCAGTAGACCGGGAAGGAGAGGCTACACCTTC. Together with reference TRBV19 and TRBJ1-2, the CDR3 gives the full variable domain: DGGITQSPKYLFRKEGQNVTLSCEQNLNHDAMYWYRQDPGQGLRLIYYSQIVNDFQKGDIAEGYSVSREKKESFPLTVTSAQKNPTAFYLCASRPGRRGYTFGSGTRLTVV.

The chain couples TRBV6-5 to TRBJ2-5; 7 bases map to TRBD2. The V gene's germline CDR1 is MNHEY and CDR2 SVGAGI. Losses at the gene ends were 4 bases for V and 5 bases for J; bases not matched to a gene: 16. The CDR3 runs 17 residues. CDR3 amino acids: CASSFTGVAGVGETQYF. The CDR3 coding sequence is TGTGCCAGCAGTTTTACGGGTGTAGCGGGTGTGGGTGAGACCCAGTACTTC.

The V gene is TRBV3-1, the J gene TRBJ1-5, with a possible D match to TRBD1 (5 bases). Germline loops: CDR1 LGHDT, CDR2 YNNKEL (reference sequence). CDR3 length: 12 amino acids. The V gene lost 1 base and the J gene lost 8 bases, with 6 bases spanning the gap. The CDR3 sequence is CASSQVGEPQHF. CDR3 DNA: TGTGCCAGCAGCCAAGTGGGGGAGCCCCAGCATTTT.

The rearrangement links TRBV5-1 to TRBJ2-7, with a weak D call TRBD1 (5 bases). Trimming took 0 bases from V and 0 from J, leaving 10 bases between them. The CDR3 covers 15 residues. CDR1 and CDR2 from the germline V gene are SGHRS and YFSETQ. The CDR3 reads CASSLGTGVSYEQYF. The CDR3, as DNA: TGCGCCAGCAGCTTGGGTACAGGAGTCTCCTACGAGCAGTACTTC.

This clonotype was picked up many times. This sequence joins TRBV29-1 and TRBJ1-2; no clear D. Trimming stripped 1 base from V and 4 bases from J, with 10 bases between. From germline, CDR1 is SQVTM and CDR2 ANQGSEA. The CDR3 covers 13 residues. Here the CDR3 DNA reads TGCAGCGTTGAAGGCCGCTCAGGCTATGGCTACACCTTC. It encodes CSVEGRSGYGYTF.

This clonotype was counted many times. This sequence joins TRBV12-3 or TRBV12-4 and TRBJ1-2; D gene ambiguous. The CDR3 sequence is 15 residues long. The germline V and J ends were trimmed by 5 bases and 2 bases, with 15 bases remaining between them. The CDR3 DNA reads as TGTGCCAGCAGTGGTGTGGCGGCCTTCAACTATGGCTACACCTTC. This translates into CASSGVAAFNYGYTF.

This clonotype was detected many times. V and J are TRBV12-3 or TRBV12-4 and TRBJ1-1; tentatively, D is TRBD1 (6 bases). The V end lost 5 bases, the J end lost 1 base, and 14 bases lay between the germline ends. The CDR3 spans 15 residues. CDR3 sequence (DNA): TGTGCCAGCAGTACGGACAGCCTACCGAACACTGAAGCTTTCTTT. Translation: CASSTDSLPNTEAFF.

This chain joins TRBV6-2 or TRBV6-3 and TRBJ1-5; the match to TRBD1 covers 9 bases. CDR3 length: 17 residues. The V gene end was trimmed by 3 bases and the J gene end by 7 bases; junction bases not matched to a gene: 13. Germline lookup yields CDR1 MNHEY and CDR2 SVGEGT. This chain's CDR3 is CASSYPPTGGRRQPQHF. CDR3 DNA sequence: TGTGCCAGCAGTTATCCCCCGACAGGGGGTCGAAGACAGCCCCAGCATTTT.

This clonotype was seen only a few times. The V call is TRBV3-1, the J call TRBJ1-1; D ambiguous. The V end was cut by 1 base, the J end by 3 bases, with 12 bases between. CDR1 and CDR2 from the germline V gene are LGHDT and YNNKEL (reference sequence). This CDR3 region has 15 residues. CDR3 loop: CASSQGAGQHTEAFF. The DNA for the CDR3 is TGTGCCAGCAGCCAAGGGGCCGGGCAACACACTGAAGCTTTCTTT.